The 6 T cell receptor beta chains listed next were all sequenced from one sample in a study of T cells expressing NK-cell markers. No DNA is given; TCRdb re-called the 5' RACE reads and lists each CDR3 protein once. The table gives about 160,000 distinct CDR3 sequences; the top ten clones make up 20% to 25% of it. Sequencing was carried out using blood T cells: a sorted CD56 or NKG2C T cell subset, CD4+ or CD8+ T cells, or bulk PBMC T cells (not recorded which). Receptors originate from a man aged 18-70 years in good health.

The genes are TRBV6-5 and TRBJ2-5; TCRdb picks TRBD1, but there is no DNA to check that call. The CDR3 runs to 12 residues. The germline V gene has CDR1 MNHEY and CDR2 SVGAGI. The CDR3 region is CASSPRGETQYF.

The chain has TRBV15 and TRBJ2-2; the D call of TRBD2 rests on TCRdb alone, since no DNA is present to check it. Germline-derived CDR1 and CDR2 are LNHNV and YYDKDF (reference sequence). The CDR3 runs 13 residues. CDR3: CATSRTSGGELFF.

The chain has TRBV27 and TRBJ2-3; TCRdb's D gene call, TRBD1, goes unchecked for lack of DNA. Per the germline V gene, CDR1 is MNHEY and CDR2 is SMNVEV (reference sequence). The CDR3 contains 15 residues. The CDR3 here is CASSFQGLWTDTQYF.

The chain carries TRBV5-8 and TRBJ1-5. Germline V lookup: CDR1 SGHTS, CDR2 YDEGEE. This CDR3 is 13 amino acids long. The CDR3 sequence is CASSLAPNQPQHF.

The V gene is TRBV7-8, the J gene TRBJ2-3; TCRdb lists TRBD2, though no DNA is available to test this call. The CDR3 covers 18 residues. Germline V gene data show CDR1 as SGHVS and CDR2 as FQNEAQ. Here the CDR3 reads CASSLASGAYTSTDTQYF.

This chain joins TRBV5-4 and TRBJ2-1. The CDR3 consists of 16 residues. CDR1 and CDR2 from the germline V gene are SGHNT and YYREEE (reference sequence). The CDR3 loop is CASSNLGESSYNEQFF.